This TCR beta chain was captured in a study of blood T cell repertoires in COVID-19. The CDR3 runs to 14 residues. CDR1 and CDR2 from the germline V gene are MNHEY and SVGEGT. The trim removed 5 bases at V and 1 base at J, leaving 2 bases unmatched. In the study's own analysis: The assay estimated nucleated cells by amplifying reference gene primers. The protocol was immunoSEQ multiplex PCR, while the TCRdb copy is restricted to in-frame clones and leaves out a portion. The V and J calls and clone size are taken from that table; D and trimming were inferred from the DNA. The table records tens of thousands of clones, around 85% of them present only once.

The source material was peripheral blood. V and J are TRBV6-2 or TRBV6-3 and TRBJ1-1, with 9 positions matching TRBD1. This TCR was recovered from a man aged 40-55 years with acute or convalescent COVID-19. CDR3 sequence (DNA): TGTGCCAGCAGTCCACAGGGGGCGAACACTGAAGCTTTCTTT. Its translation is CASSPQGANTEAFF.